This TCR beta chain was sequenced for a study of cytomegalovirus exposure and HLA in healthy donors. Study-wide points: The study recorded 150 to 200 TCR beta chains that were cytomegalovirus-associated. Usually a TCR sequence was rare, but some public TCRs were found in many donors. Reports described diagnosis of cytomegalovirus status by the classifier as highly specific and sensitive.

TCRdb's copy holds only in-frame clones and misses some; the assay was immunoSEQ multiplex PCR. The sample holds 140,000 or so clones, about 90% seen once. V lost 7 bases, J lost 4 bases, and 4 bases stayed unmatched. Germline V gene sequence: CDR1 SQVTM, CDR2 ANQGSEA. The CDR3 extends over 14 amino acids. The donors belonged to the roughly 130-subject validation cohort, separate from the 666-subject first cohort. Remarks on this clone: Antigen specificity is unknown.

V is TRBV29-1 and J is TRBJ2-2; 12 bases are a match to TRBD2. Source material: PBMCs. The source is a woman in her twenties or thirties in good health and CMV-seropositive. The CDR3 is CSARTSGTTGELFF. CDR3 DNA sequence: TGCAGCGCCCGGACTAGCGGGACCACCGGGGAGCTGTTTTTT.